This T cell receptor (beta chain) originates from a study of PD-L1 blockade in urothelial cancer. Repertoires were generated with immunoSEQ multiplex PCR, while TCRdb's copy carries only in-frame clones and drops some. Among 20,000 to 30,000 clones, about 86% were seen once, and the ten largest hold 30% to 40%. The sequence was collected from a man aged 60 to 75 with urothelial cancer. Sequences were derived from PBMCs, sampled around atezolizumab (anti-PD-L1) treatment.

CDR3 DNA: TGTGCCAGCAGCGTGGGTCCCCTCTCTGGGGCCAACGTCCTGACTTTC. Amino acids: CASSVGPLSGANVLTF. The chain couples TRBV5-5 to TRBJ2-6; no reliable D call. In germline, CDR1 is SGHKS, CDR2 YYEKEE (reference sequence). The germline V and J ends were trimmed by 4 bases and 0 bases, with 11 bases remaining between them. The length of the CDR3 is 16 residues.